This T cell receptor beta chain emerged from a study of blood T cell repertoires in COVID-19 (TCRdb year 2020). Regarding the complete study: Samples from collaborators originated in the United States, Italy and Spain and spanned both the acute and convalescent phases of COVID-19. Samples were obtained from the ongoing ImmuneRACE study (first 160 participants) and from about 1,300 subjects provided by 6 global collaborators. The prospective study material was composed of cDNA or gDNA derived from T cells, B-cell-depleted T cells, or PBMCs. Where available, HLA class I and class II types were obtained from metadata supplied by the sample provider rather than from assay-based typing. Nearly every sample came with metadata listing a de-identified subject ID, COVID-19 status, age in years and sex. The repertoires were released in a freely available public database intended as a resource for research on the immune response to SARS-CoV-2. The dataset comprised deeply sampled blood TCRbeta repertoires from subjects exposed to, actively infected with, or recovered from COVID-19. Study-wide conclusions, independent of this receptor: The amount of clinical and demographic metadata varied by source and participant and was provided uncurated.

TCRbeta CDR3 regions were amplified from genomic DNA using the immunoSEQ Assay, a bias-controlled multiplex PCR. From the authors' description of their analysis: Within the assay, amplification of reference gene primers was used to estimate how many nucleated cells each sample contained. Sequence reads were collapsed and filtered to measure the absolute abundance of every unique TCRbeta CDR3 rearrangement. Productive Simpson clonality was computed per sample as the square root of Simpson's diversity index over productive rearrangements. The source is immuneACCESS, and TCRdb retained only in-frame sequences with V and J called. Part of the clones is not carried over; for the studies checked, unresolved V genes explain less than half of this, and the remainder is unexplained. Clone size and V and J calls were adopted from that table, with D and trimming inferred from the DNA. This sample is represented by 55,000 to 75,000 clones; roughly 70% of them were singletons. The top ten hold approximately 24% of the sample.

On this clone: Its antigen is unknown. There are no base qualities to consult, and no much larger clone falls within one base.

Each collaborating institution followed its own protocols to collect whole blood in K2EDTA tubes. Collaborator samples were shipped for TCRbeta analysis as frozen whole blood, isolated PBMCs, or DNA extracted from either sample type. V is cut by 0 bases and J by 4 bases, and the space between the germline ends is 11 bases. The germline V gene gives CDR1 as SGDLS and CDR2 as YYNGEE. The CDR3, from cysteine to phenylalanine, totals 15 residues. Here the CDR3 DNA is all that survives: 45 bases in frame from base 1. The sequence joins TRBV9 to TRBJ2-1; the D gene cannot be named for sure. The clonotype comes from a man aged 55 to 69 with acute or convalescent COVID-19. The source material was peripheral blood. The nucleotide sequence reads TGTGCCAGCAGCGTAGGAATAGCCGAGTACAATGAGCAGTTCTTC. This codes for CASSVGIAEYNEQFF.